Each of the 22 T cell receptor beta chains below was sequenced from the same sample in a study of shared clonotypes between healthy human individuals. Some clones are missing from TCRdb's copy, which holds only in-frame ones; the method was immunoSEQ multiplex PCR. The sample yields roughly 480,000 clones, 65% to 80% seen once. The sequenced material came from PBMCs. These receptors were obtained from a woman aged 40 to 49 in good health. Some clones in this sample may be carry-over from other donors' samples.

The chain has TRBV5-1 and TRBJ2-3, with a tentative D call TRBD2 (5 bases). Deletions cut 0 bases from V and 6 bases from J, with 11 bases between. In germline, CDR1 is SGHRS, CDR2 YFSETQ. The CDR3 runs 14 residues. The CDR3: CASSLEFRGDTQYF. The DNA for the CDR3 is TGCGCCAGCAGCTTGGAGTTCCGCGGGGATACGCAGTATTTT. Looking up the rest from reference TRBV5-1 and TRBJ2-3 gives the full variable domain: KAGVTQTPRYLIKTRGQQVTLSCSPISGHRSVSWYQQTPGQGLQFLFEYFSETQRNKGNFPGRFSGRQFSNSRSEMNVSTLELGDSALYLCASSLEFRGDTQYFGPGTRLTVL.

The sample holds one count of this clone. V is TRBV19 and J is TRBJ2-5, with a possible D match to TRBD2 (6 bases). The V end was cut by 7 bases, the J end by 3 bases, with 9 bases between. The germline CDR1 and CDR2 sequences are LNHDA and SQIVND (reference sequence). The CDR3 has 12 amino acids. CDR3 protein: CASTGGEETQYF. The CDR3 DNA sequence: TGTGCCAGTACCGGGGGTGAAGAGACCCAGTACTTC.

The CDR3 bases are TGTGCCAGCAGCTTAGGAGCGGGAGGAGGGGGCACAGATACGCAGTATTTT. This codes for CASSLGAGGGGTDTQYF. The chain carries TRBV11-3 and TRBJ2-3; the match to TRBD2 covers 9 bases. The V segment lost 1 base and the J segment 1 base; nucleotides outside the gene matches: 6. Germline V lookup: CDR1 SGHNT, CDR2 YENEEA. The CDR3 runs to 17 residues.

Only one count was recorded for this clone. In DNA, the CDR3 is TGTGCCAGCAGCGGGCGGGAGTCGGGGAATGAGCAGTTCTTC. This gives the protein CASSGRESGNEQFF. J is TRBJ2-1 and V is TRBV9; the match to TRBD2 covers 7 bases. V was pared by 3 bases and J by 7 bases, with 7 bases of the junction left unmatched. Germline V gene sequence: CDR1 SGDLS, CDR2 YYNGEE. The length of the CDR3 is 14 residues.

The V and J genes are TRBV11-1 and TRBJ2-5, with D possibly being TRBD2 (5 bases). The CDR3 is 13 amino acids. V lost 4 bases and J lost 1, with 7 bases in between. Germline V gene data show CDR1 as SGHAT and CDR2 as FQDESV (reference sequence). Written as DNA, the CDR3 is TGTGCCAGCAGCTGGGGAGCCCAAGAGACCCAGTACTTC. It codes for CASSWGAQETQYF.

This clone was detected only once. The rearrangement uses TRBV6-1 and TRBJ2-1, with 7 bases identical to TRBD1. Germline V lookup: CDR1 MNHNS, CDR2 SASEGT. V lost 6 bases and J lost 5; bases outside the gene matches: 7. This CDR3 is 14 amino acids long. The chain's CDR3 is CASRQTGQNNEQFF. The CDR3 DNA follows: TGTGCCAGCAGGCAGACAGGGCAAAACAATGAGCAGTTCTTC.

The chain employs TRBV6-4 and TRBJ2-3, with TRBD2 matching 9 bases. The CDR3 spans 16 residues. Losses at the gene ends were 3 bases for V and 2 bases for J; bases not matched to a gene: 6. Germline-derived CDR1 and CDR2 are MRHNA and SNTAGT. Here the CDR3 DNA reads TGTGCCAGCAGTGAAAATAGCGGGAGCCCCACAGATACGCAGTATTTT. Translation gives CASSENSGSPTDTQYF.

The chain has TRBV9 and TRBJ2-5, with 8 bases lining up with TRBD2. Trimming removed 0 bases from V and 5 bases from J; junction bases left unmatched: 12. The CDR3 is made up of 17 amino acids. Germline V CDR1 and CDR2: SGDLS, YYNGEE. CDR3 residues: CASSVGPRASGSETQYF. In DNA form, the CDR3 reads TGTGCCAGCAGCGTAGGACCCCGGGCTAGCGGGTCCGAGACCCAGTACTTC.

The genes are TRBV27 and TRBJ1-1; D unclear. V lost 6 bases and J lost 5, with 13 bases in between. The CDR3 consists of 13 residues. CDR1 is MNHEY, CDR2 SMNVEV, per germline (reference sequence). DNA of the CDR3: TGTGCCAGCAGCCCGTGGGCCGGGACTGAAGCTTTCTTT. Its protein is CASSPWAGTEAFF.

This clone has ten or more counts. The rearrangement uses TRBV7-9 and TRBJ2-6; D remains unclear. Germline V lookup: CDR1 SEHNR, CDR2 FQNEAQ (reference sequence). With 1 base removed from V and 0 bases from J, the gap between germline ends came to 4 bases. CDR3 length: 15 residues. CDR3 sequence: CASSLVLSGANVLTF. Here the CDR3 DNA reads TGTGCCAGCAGCTTAGTGCTCTCTGGGGCCAACGTCCTGACTTTC.

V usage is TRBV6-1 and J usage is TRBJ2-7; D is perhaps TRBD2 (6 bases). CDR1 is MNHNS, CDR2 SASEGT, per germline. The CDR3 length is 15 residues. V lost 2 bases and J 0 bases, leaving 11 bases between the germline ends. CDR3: CASSELDGSSYEQYF. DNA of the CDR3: TGTGCCAGCAGTGAACTGGACGGGAGCTCCTACGAGCAGTACTTC.

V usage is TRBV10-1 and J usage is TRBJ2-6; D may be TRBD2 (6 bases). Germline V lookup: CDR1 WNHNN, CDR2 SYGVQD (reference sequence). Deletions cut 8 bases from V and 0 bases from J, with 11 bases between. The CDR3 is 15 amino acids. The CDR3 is CASGTHYSGANVLTF. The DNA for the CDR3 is TGCGCCAGCGGGACTCACTACTCTGGGGCCAACGTCCTGACTTTC.

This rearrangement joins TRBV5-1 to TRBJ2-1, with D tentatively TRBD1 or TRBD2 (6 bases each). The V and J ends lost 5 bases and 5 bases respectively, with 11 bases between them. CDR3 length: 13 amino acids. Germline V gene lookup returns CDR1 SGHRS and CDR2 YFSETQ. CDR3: CASRRDNNNEQFF. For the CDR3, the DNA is TGCGCCAGCAGGCGGGACAACAACAATGAGCAGTTCTTC.

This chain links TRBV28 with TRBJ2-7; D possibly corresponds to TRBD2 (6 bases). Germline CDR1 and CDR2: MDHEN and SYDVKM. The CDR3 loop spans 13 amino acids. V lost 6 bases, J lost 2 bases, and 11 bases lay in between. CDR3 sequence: CASSPGGTYEQYF. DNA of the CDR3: TGTGCCAGCAGCCCCGGCGGGACCTACGAGCAGTACTTC.

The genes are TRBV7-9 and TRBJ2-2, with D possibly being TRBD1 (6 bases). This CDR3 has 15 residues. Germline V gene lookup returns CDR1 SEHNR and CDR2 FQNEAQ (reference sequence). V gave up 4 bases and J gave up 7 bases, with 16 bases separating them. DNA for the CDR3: TGTGCCAGCAGCTCAAGGGACATAAGGAACGGGGAGCTGTTTTTT. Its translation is CASSSRDIRNGELFF.

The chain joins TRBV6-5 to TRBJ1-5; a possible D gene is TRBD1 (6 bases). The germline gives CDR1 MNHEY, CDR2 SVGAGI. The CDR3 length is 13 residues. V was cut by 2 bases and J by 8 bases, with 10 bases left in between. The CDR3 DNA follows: TGTGCCAGCAGTTACATCAGGGGTGAGCCCCAGCATTTT. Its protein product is CASSYIRGEPQHF.

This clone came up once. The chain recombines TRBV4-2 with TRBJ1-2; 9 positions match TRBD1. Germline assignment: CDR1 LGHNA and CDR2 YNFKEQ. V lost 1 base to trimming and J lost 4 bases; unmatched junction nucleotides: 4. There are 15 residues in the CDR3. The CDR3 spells CASSQGQGDAYGYTF. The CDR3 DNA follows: TGTGCCAGCAGCCAAGGACAGGGGGACGCCTATGGCTACACCTTC.

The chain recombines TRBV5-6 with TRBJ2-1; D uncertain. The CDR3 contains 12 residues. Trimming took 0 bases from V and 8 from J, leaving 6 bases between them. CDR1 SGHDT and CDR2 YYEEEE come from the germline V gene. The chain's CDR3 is CASSLVLDEQFF. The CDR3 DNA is TGTGCCAGCAGCTTGGTATTGGATGAGCAGTTCTTC.

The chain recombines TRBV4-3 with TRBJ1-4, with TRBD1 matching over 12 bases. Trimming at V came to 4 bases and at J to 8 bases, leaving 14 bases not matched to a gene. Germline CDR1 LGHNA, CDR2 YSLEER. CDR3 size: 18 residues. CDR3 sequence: CASSLRPPGQGAQEKLFF. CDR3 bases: TGCGCCAGCAGCCTACGCCCACCGGGACAGGGGGCGCAGGAAAAACTGTTTTTT.

This chain's CDR3 is CASSLGRRWQPQHF. In nucleotides, the CDR3 is TGTGCCAGCAGTTTAGGCAGACGGTGGCAGCCCCAGCATTTT. The chain joins TRBV28 to TRBJ1-5; no firm D call. The CDR3 sequence is 14 residues long. The germline CDR1 and CDR2 sequences are MDHEN and SYDVKM. Trimming left V 2 bases short and J 7 bases short, with 12 bases between.

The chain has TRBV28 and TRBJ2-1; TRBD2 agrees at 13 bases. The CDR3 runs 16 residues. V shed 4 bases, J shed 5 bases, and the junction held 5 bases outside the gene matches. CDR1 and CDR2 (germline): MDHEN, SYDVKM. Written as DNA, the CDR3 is TGTGCCAGCAGTTATCCGGGACTAGCGGGAAACAATGAGCAGTTCTTC. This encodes CASSYPGLAGNNEQFF.

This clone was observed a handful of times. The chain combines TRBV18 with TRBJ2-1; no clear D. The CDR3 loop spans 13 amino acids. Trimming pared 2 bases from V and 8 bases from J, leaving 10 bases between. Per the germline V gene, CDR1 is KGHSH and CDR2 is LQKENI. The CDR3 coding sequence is TGTGCCAGCTCACCAAACTTCGGCGATGAGCAGTTCTTC. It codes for CASSPNFGDEQFF.